These 5 T cell receptor beta chains were sequenced from one sample in a study of OX40 agonist ivuxolimab in advanced cancers. TCRdb's table, derived via immunoSEQ multiplex PCR, lists solely in-frame clones and lacks some. Of tens of thousands of clones in the sample, about four fifths were seen once. The material sequenced was CD4+ or CD8+ T cells sorted from blood, taken in a trial of the OX40 agonist ivuxolimab. These TCRs come from an adult with an advanced solid tumor such as melanoma, head and neck, liver or kidney cancer.

This clone was seen just once. The rearrangement uses TRBV5-1 and TRBJ2-7, with 7 positions matching TRBD2. This CDR3 is built from 12 residues. The V gene end was trimmed by 3 bases and the J gene end by 12 bases; junction bases not matched to a gene: 9. Looked up from germline, CDR1 is SGHRS and CDR2 is YFSETQ. DNA of the CDR3: TGCGCCAGCAGCTACTCCGGGGAGGGTCTGTACTTC. This encodes CASSYSGEGLYF. Filled out from reference TRBV5-1 and TRBJ2-7, the complete variable domain reads KAGVTQTPRYLIKTRGQQVTLSCSPISGHRSVSWYQQTPGQGLQFLFEYFSETQRNKGNFPGRFSGRQFSNSRSEMNVSTLELGDSALYLCASSYSGEGLYFGPGTRLTVT.

The chain recombines TRBV19 with TRBJ2-7, with a tentative D call TRBD2 (7 bases). Trimming cost V 11 bases and J 1 base, with 12 bases left between them. CDR1 and CDR2 from the germline V gene are LNHDA and SQIVND (reference sequence). CDR3 length equals 12 residues. The CDR3 DNA reads as TGTGCCGGGGGGGGCCAATCCTACGAGCAGTACTTC. Translation: CAGGGQSYEQYF. Combining the CDR3 with reference TRBV19 and TRBJ2-7 gives the whole variable domain DGGITQSPKYLFRKEGQNVTLSCEQNLNHDAMYWYRQDPGQGLRLIYYSQIVNDFQKGDIAEGYSVSREKKESFPLTVTSAQKNPTAFYLCAGGGQSYEQYFGPGTRLTVT.

The chain couples TRBV18 to TRBJ2-7, with 12 bases identical to TRBD1. With 6 bases clipped from V and 5 bases from J, the junction kept 8 bases outside the gene matches. The CDR3 is 15 residues long. Germline values: CDR1 KGHSH, CDR2 LQKENI. In nucleotides, the CDR3 is TGTGCCAGCTCGGAAGGGACAGGGGGCGGCGACGAGCAGTACTTC. Amino acid sequence: CASSEGTGGGDEQYF.

This chain links TRBV10-2 with TRBJ2-7, with a tentative D call TRBD1 (5 bases). In germline, CDR1 is WSHSY, CDR2 SAAADI. This CDR3 comprises 15 residues. Trimming stripped 8 bases from V and 6 bases from J, with 23 bases between. The CDR3 DNA reads as TGCGCCAGCTCGGGCCGCGGCCCTGGGGCCCTCGAGCAGTACTTC. Translating gives CASSGRGPGALEQYF.

The V and J genes are TRBV5-6 and TRBJ2-7; D gene uncertain. Trimming removed 1 base at V and 0 bases at J, with 11 bases between. CDR3 length: 15 residues. Germline V lookup: CDR1 SGHDT, CDR2 YYEEEE. This chain's CDR3 is CASSLYARHSYEQYF. The CDR3 region has the DNA TGTGCCAGCAGCTTGTACGCCAGACACTCCTACGAGCAGTACTTC.